This is a list of T cell receptor beta chains from one sample in a study of cytomegalovirus exposure and HLA in healthy donors. The table came from immunoSEQ multiplex PCR; TCRdb's copy has only in-frame clones and leaves some out. The sample records roughly 150,000 clones, around 80% being singletons. Sequenced sample: PBMCs. These receptors originate from a woman between 40 and 50 years old in good health and CMV-seronegative. Both conserved end residues are part of each CDR3. A D gene is named only where the DNA matches it firmly. Clone size, where shown, is once, few, many, or a class for clones that have expanded.

V gene: TRBV7-9
J gene: TRBJ2-7
clone size: .
D gene: .
CDR3 DNA: TGTGCCAGCAGCTTAGGAGGGTTTCTTCCCAACCCCTACGAGCAGTACTTC
CDR3 protein: CASSLGGFLPNPYEQYF

V gene: TRBV5-1
J gene: TRBJ2-3
clone size: once
D gene: TRBD2
CDR3 DNA: TGCGCCAGCAGCTTGGGACTAGGCGGGGGACCCACAGATACGCAGTATTTT
CDR3 protein: CASSLGLGGGPTDTQYF

V gene: TRBV2
J gene: TRBJ2-5
clone size: .
D gene: .
CDR3 DNA: TGTGCCAGTGCTTTTATCGGGGGGCGGGGAGAGACCCAGTACTTC
CDR3 protein: CASAFIGGRGETQYF

V gene: TRBV28
J gene: TRBJ2-4
clone size: .
D gene: TRBD2
CDR3 DNA: TGTGCCAGCAGTCTATTGACTAGCGGGAGGGCCCTAGCCAAAAACATTCAGTACTTC
CDR3 protein: CASSLLTSGRALAKNIQYF

V gene: TRBV11-1
J gene: TRBJ2-1
clone size: .
D gene: .
CDR3 DNA: TGTGCCAGCAGCCCGACTCAGGGTTATGAGCAGTTCTTC
CDR3 protein: CASSPTQGYEQFF

V gene: TRBV5-1
J gene: TRBJ2-3
clone size: .
D gene: TRBD2
CDR3 DNA: TGCGCCAGCAGCTTTCGGGCGGGGGGGCAGGATACGCAGTATTTT
CDR3 protein: CASSFRAGGQDTQYF

V gene: TRBV12-5
J gene: TRBJ1-3
clone size: .
D gene: TRBD1
CDR3 DNA: TGTGCTAGTGGTTTTTCAGGGGGCACCTCTGGAAACACCATATATTTT
CDR3 protein: CASGFSGGTSGNTIYF

V gene: TRBV4-2
J gene: TRBJ2-1
clone size: .
D gene: .
CDR3 DNA: TGTGCCAGCAGCCAAGACATGGACACCAGCGCCAATGAGCAGTTCTTC
CDR3 protein: CASSQDMDTSANEQFF

V gene: TRBV11-3
J gene: TRBJ2-7
clone size: .
D gene: TRBD1
CDR3 DNA: TGTGCCAGCACCACAGGGGCGAGCTCCTACGAGCAGTACTTC
CDR3 protein: CASTTGASSYEQYF

V gene: TRBV7-9
J gene: TRBJ1-4
clone size: .
D gene: TRBD1
CDR3 DNA: TGTTCCAGCAGCGCCACGACAGGGTGGGGTGAAAAACTGTTTTTT
CDR3 protein: CSSSATTGWGEKLFF

V gene: TRBV19
J gene: TRBJ2-5
clone size: .
D gene: TRBD2
CDR3 DNA: TGTGCCAGTAGTACTCGGACTAGCCAAGAGACCCAGTACTTC
CDR3 protein: CASSTRTSQETQYF

V gene: TRBV6-6
J gene: TRBJ2-1
clone size: few
D gene: TRBD2
CDR3 DNA: TGTGCCAGCAGTAGCTATTCGGGGGGAGCCTACAATGAGCAGTTCTTC
CDR3 protein: CASSSYSGGAYNEQFF

V gene: TRBV7-6
J gene: TRBJ1-1
clone size: .
D gene: .
CDR3 DNA: TGTGCCAGCAGCTTAGCGCAAAGGAAGGCCGGGGCTGAAGCTTTCTTT
CDR3 protein: CASSLAQRKAGAEAFF

V gene: TRBV5-1
J gene: TRBJ2-5
clone size: .
D gene: .
CDR3 DNA: TGCGCCAGCAGTCATCTCATGGAGTCCCAAGAGACCCAGTACTTC
CDR3 protein: CASSHLMESQETQYF

V gene: TRBV2
J gene: TRBJ2-1
clone size: .
D gene: .
CDR3 DNA: TGTGCCAGCAATGGCAGGGTGACGGACAATGAGCAGTTCTTC
CDR3 protein: CASNGRVTDNEQFF

V gene: TRBV7-2
J gene: TRBJ1-1
clone size: .
D gene: .
CDR3 DNA: TGTGCCAGCAGCTTAGGAGGCCCAGGGGTTATAGAAGCTTTCTTT
CDR3 protein: CASSLGGPGVIEAFF

V gene: TRBV27
J gene: TRBJ1-1
clone size: .
D gene: TRBD1
CDR3 DNA: TGTGCCAGCCGCCCCCTGGACAGGATCCTTGAAGCTTTCTTT
CDR3 protein: CASRPLDRILEAFF

V gene: TRBV28
J gene: TRBJ2-2
clone size: .
D gene: .
CDR3 DNA: TGTGCCAGCAGTGCGGGCCAGAGCTCACGGGAGCTGTTTTTT
CDR3 protein: CASSAGQSSRELFF

V gene: TRBV28
J gene: TRBJ1-4
clone size: .
D gene: .
CDR3 DNA: TGTGCCAGCAGCGAGCGGACAGCCGGGGATGAAAAACTGTTTTTT
CDR3 protein: CASSERTAGDEKLFF

V gene: TRBV27
J gene: TRBJ1-6
clone size: .
D gene: .
CDR3 DNA: TGTGCCAGCAGTTTATCGAATCGAGATTCACCCCTCCACTTT
CDR3 protein: CASSLSNRDSPLHF

V gene: TRBV7-2
J gene: TRBJ2-1
clone size: .
D gene: .
CDR3 DNA: TGTGCCAGCAGCTTAGCCAGCGGGTTCTACAATGAGCAGTTCTTC
CDR3 protein: CASSLASGFYNEQFF

V gene: TRBV11-3
J gene: TRBJ2-3
clone size: .
D gene: TRBD1
CDR3 DNA: TGTGCCAGCAGCGGACGGGACAGGGGTGGAGTGAGAAGCACAGATACGCAGTATTTT
CDR3 protein: CASSGRDRGGVRSTDTQYF

V gene: TRBV5-1
J gene: TRBJ2-7
clone size: few
D gene: TRBD2
CDR3 DNA: TGCGCCAGCAGCTTGGGACTAGCGGTAAGCTCCTACGAGCAGTACTTC
CDR3 protein: CASSLGLAVSSYEQYF

V gene: TRBV28
J gene: TRBJ1-5
clone size: .
D gene: .
CDR3 DNA: TGTGCCAGCAGCACCAGGGCGCGTGCCCAGCATTTT
CDR3 protein: CASSTRARAQHF

V gene: TRBV6-1
J gene: TRBJ2-7
clone size: once
D gene: TRBD2
CDR3 DNA: TGTGCCAGCAGTGAGCGGGAGTTCGATCGGGGACCCTACGAGCAGTACTTC
CDR3 protein: CASSEREFDRGPYEQYF

V gene: TRBV15
J gene: TRBJ1-3
clone size: .
D gene: .
CDR3 DNA: TGTGCCACCAGCAGAGCAACAGGGCGAAACACCATATATTTT
CDR3 protein: CATSRATGRNTIYF

V gene: TRBV7-2
J gene: TRBJ1-3
clone size: .
D gene: .
CDR3 DNA: TGTGCCAGCAGCCCCAGAAACACCATATATTTT
CDR3 protein: CASSPRNTIYF

V gene: TRBV7-8
J gene: TRBJ2-3
clone size: .
D gene: TRBD2
CDR3 DNA: TGTGCCAGCAGCTTAGTAGCGACTAGCGGGGGGGTGGATACGCAGTATTTT
CDR3 protein: CASSLVATSGGVDTQYF

V gene: TRBV4-2
J gene: TRBJ1-2
clone size: .
D gene: TRBD1
CDR3 DNA: TGTGCCAGCAGCCGGACAGGGGAAGATGGCTACACCTTC
CDR3 protein: CASSRTGEDGYTF

V gene: TRBV7-2
J gene: TRBJ2-2
clone size: .
D gene: TRBD1
CDR3 DNA: TGTGCCAGCAGCTTCCCGACAGGGGGCCTGGGCGGGGAGCTGTTTTTT
CDR3 protein: CASSFPTGGLGGELFF

V gene: TRBV19
J gene: TRBJ2-1
clone size: .
D gene: TRBD2
CDR3 DNA: TGTGCCAGTAGTAGCGGGGGGGACTACAATGAGCAGTTCTTC
CDR3 protein: CASSSGGDYNEQFF

V gene: TRBV14
J gene: TRBJ2-5
clone size: once
D gene: .
CDR3 DNA: TGTGCCAGCAGCCAAGGGGCTAAGGAGACCCAGTACTTC
CDR3 protein: CASSQGAKETQYF

V gene: TRBV6-1
J gene: TRBJ2-7
clone size: .
D gene: .
CDR3 DNA: TGTGCCAGCAGTCACAGGGTCGGCTACGAGCAGTACTTC
CDR3 protein: CASSHRVGYEQYF

V gene: TRBV18
J gene: TRBJ1-2
clone size: once
D gene: TRBD1
CDR3 DNA: TGTGCCAGCTCACCAATGGCCACCGGGACAGGGAGCGGCTACACCTTC
CDR3 protein: CASSPMATGTGSGYTF

V gene: TRBV7-2
J gene: TRBJ2-2
clone size: .
D gene: TRBD2
CDR3 DNA: TGTGCCAGCAGCTCTAGCGGGAGGGCGGTCACCGGGGAGCTGTTTTTT
CDR3 protein: CASSSSGRAVTGELFF

V gene: TRBV19
J gene: TRBJ2-2
clone size: once
D gene: .
CDR3 DNA: TGTGCCAGTAGTCCTGGGGGCGGCACCGGGGAGCTGTTTTTT
CDR3 protein: CASSPGGGTGELFF

V gene: TRBV5-1
J gene: TRBJ2-7
clone size: .
D gene: TRBD1
CDR3 DNA: TGCGCCAGCCATTTGGGGACAGGCACCTACGAGCAGTACTTC
CDR3 protein: CASHLGTGTYEQYF

V gene: TRBV5-6
J gene: TRBJ2-7
clone size: .
D gene: TRBD1
CDR3 DNA: TGTGCCAGCAGCACTCCGGGACAGGGGTCCGTCGAGCAGTACTTC
CDR3 protein: CASSTPGQGSVEQYF

V gene: TRBV30
J gene: TRBJ1-5
clone size: .
D gene: .
CDR3 DNA: TGTGCCTGGAGTTATTCGGGGTACTCACAGCCCCAGCATTTT
CDR3 protein: CAWSYSGYSQPQHF

V gene: TRBV7-7
J gene: TRBJ1-2
clone size: .
D gene: .
CDR3 DNA: TGTGCCAGCAGCCCCCCCCTTTCCCAGGCCTTTTGGGGCTACACCTTC
CDR3 protein: CASSPPLSQAFWGYTF

V gene: TRBV27
J gene: TRBJ2-7
clone size: .
D gene: .
CDR3 DNA: TGTGCCAGCAGTCTCGGACAGACGCAGTACTTC
CDR3 protein: CASSLGQTQYF